The present entry profiles one T cell receptor (beta chain) with its context. Its cognate antigen is unknown. This specimen comes from a study of T cell clones after liver transplantation. Study context: Third-party-reactive TCRbeta sequences from pre-transplant mixed lymphocyte reactions served as antigen-independent comparators.

Germline V CDR1 and CDR2: SNHLY, FYNNEI. This CDR3 contains 14 residues. The V and J ends lost 8 bases and 1 base respectively, with 14 bases between them. Study results and limitations: Graft donor-reactive T cells possibly entered the graft instead of undergoing deletion. Post-transplant, graft-donor-reactive CD4 TCRbeta sequences in blood dropped significantly in most of the 8 subjects.

The protocol was immunoSEQ multiplex PCR, while the TCRdb copy is restricted to in-frame clones and leaves out a portion. The sample yields roughly 55,000 clones, roughly 70% seen once. The rearrangement links TRBV2 to TRBJ2-5, with unresolved D. Specimen: CD4+ T cells from blood, collected 54 months after liver transplant. The sequence derives from a human patient who received a liver transplant. Some of the T cells might come from the graft donor. CDR3 sequence: CASQRTAGQETQYF. The CDR3 nucleotides are TGTGCCAGCCAGAGGACGGCAGGCCAAGAGACCCAGTACTTC.